These T cell receptor beta chains were read from a single sample in a study of vaccination effects on CD4 cells after COVID-19. Assay used: immunoSEQ multiplex PCR; TCRdb lists only in-frame clones, some missing. In the table there are 50,000 to 60,000 clones, nearly 80% of which are singletons. These receptors' targets are unknown. Material: CD4+ T cells from PBMCs cultured without peptide, obtained after COVID-19 vaccination. These receptors all come from a human donor who received a COVID-19 vaccine. Each CDR3 is given with its conserved first and last residue. Each record gives: clone size, D gene, V gene, J gene, CDR3 DNA, CDR3 protein. A D gene is named only where the DNA matches it firmly. Size values are once, few and many counts, or a class for expanded clones, and some rows have none.

clone size: .; D gene: .; V gene: TRBV5-8; J gene: TRBJ1-6; CDR3 DNA: TGTGCCAGCAGCTTGGACAGGGTATCCTATAATTCACCCCTCCACTTT; CDR3 protein: CASSLDRVSYNSPLHF
clone size: .; D gene: .; V gene: TRBV19; J gene: TRBJ1-2; CDR3 DNA: TGTGCCAGTAGTATTTCCCTCTATGGCTACACCTTC; CDR3 protein: CASSISLYGYTF
clone size: .; D gene: .; V gene: TRBV27; J gene: TRBJ2-2; CDR3 DNA: TGTGCCAGCAGTGCCTCCTCACTCGGGGAGCTGTTTTTT; CDR3 protein: CASSASSLGELFF
clone size: .; D gene: .; V gene: TRBV30; J gene: TRBJ2-5; CDR3 DNA: TGTGCCTGGAGCCCCCGTGATGTGACCCAGTACTTC; CDR3 protein: CAWSPRDVTQYF
clone size: .; D gene: TRBD2; V gene: TRBV10-3; J gene: TRBJ2-7; CDR3 DNA: TGTGCCACCCTTAGCGGGACGGAGCACGAGCAGTACTTC; CDR3 protein: CATLSGTEHEQYF
clone size: .; D gene: .; V gene: TRBV7-2; J gene: TRBJ2-1; CDR3 DNA: TGTGCCAGCAGCCCGCCCCCCTTTACTAGGGTTCATAGGGGGAATGAGCAGTTCTTC; CDR3 protein: CASSPPPFTRVHRGNEQFF
clone size: .; D gene: TRBD1; V gene: TRBV2; J gene: TRBJ1-2; CDR3 DNA: TGTGCCAGCAGCGACAGGGCTTCCAGCTATGGCTACACCTTC; CDR3 protein: CASSDRASSYGYTF
clone size: .; D gene: .; V gene: TRBV21-1; J gene: TRBJ1-2; CDR3 DNA: TGTGCCAGCAGCAAAGGGCCAGGGGATTATGGCTACACCTTC; CDR3 protein: CASSKGPGDYGYTF
clone size: .; D gene: .; V gene: TRBV28; J gene: TRBJ2-6; CDR3 DNA: TGTGCCAGCACTCTGGGGGATTCTGGGGCCAACGTCCTGACTTTC; CDR3 protein: CASTLGDSGANVLTF
clone size: .; D gene: TRBD1; V gene: TRBV2; J gene: TRBJ1-1; CDR3 DNA: TGTGCCAGCAGTTTAGGACAGGGGCACACTGAAGCTTTCTTT; CDR3 protein: CASSLGQGHTEAFF
clone size: .; D gene: .; V gene: TRBV5-4; J gene: TRBJ2-7; CDR3 DNA: TGTGCCAGCAGCTTGGGAACCGAGTACGAGCAGTACTTC; CDR3 protein: CASSLGTEYEQYF
clone size: .; D gene: TRBD1; V gene: TRBV28; J gene: TRBJ1-2; CDR3 DNA: TGTGCCAGCAGTGCTACAGGGGTGCCTAACTATGGCTACACCTTC; CDR3 protein: CASSATGVPNYGYTF
clone size: .; D gene: .; V gene: TRBV18; J gene: TRBJ1-5; CDR3 DNA: TGTGCCAGCTCACCGCAAAATAGCAATCAGCCCCAGCATTTT; CDR3 protein: CASSPQNSNQPQHF
clone size: .; D gene: .; V gene: TRBV2; J gene: TRBJ2-5; CDR3 DNA: TGTGCCAGTCAGATCGGTAACTGGGGAGAGACCCAGTACTTC; CDR3 protein: CASQIGNWGETQYF
clone size: .; D gene: .; V gene: TRBV2; J gene: TRBJ2-7; CDR3 DNA: TGTGCCAGCAGTCCCGGGATCTCCTCCTACGAGCAGTACTTC; CDR3 protein: CASSPGISSYEQYF
clone size: .; D gene: .; V gene: TRBV6-5; J gene: TRBJ2-1; CDR3 DNA: TGTGCCAGCGTCCGGACCTCAAGTTCCTACAATGAGCAGTTCTTC; CDR3 protein: CASVRTSSSYNEQFF
clone size: .; D gene: .; V gene: TRBV30; J gene: TRBJ1-3; CDR3 DNA: TGTGCCTGGAGTTCGAGGGCTTCACGAAACACCATATATTTT; CDR3 protein: CAWSSRASRNTIYF
clone size: once; D gene: .; V gene: TRBV14; J gene: TRBJ1-1; CDR3 DNA: TGTGCCAGCACCAAAGGGGGGGGCGGAAACACTGAAGCTTTCTTT; CDR3 protein: CASTKGGGGNTEAFF
clone size: .; D gene: .; V gene: TRBV4-1; J gene: TRBJ2-5; CDR3 DNA: TGCGCCAGCAGCCAAGTCTCCGGGACCCAGTACTTC; CDR3 protein: CASSQVSGTQYF
clone size: .; D gene: .; V gene: TRBV11-2; J gene: TRBJ2-1; CDR3 DNA: TGTGCCAGCAGTTCGACGCCGCTGGAGCAGTTCTTC; CDR3 protein: CASSSTPLEQFF
clone size: few; D gene: TRBD2; V gene: TRBV27; J gene: TRBJ2-5; CDR3 DNA: TGTGCCAGCAGACCTAGCGGGAGAGGGGAGACCCAGTACTTC; CDR3 protein: CASRPSGRGETQYF
clone size: once; D gene: TRBD1; V gene: TRBV28; J gene: TRBJ1-1; CDR3 DNA: TGTGCCAGCAACTTCGGGGACAGGGGGAACACTGAAGCTTTCTTT; CDR3 protein: CASNFGDRGNTEAFF
clone size: .; D gene: .; V gene: TRBV7-2; J gene: TRBJ2-7; CDR3 DNA: TGTGCCAGCAGCCCTCGGGTCGGGTCCTACGAGCAGTACTTC; CDR3 protein: CASSPRVGSYEQYF
clone size: .; D gene: .; V gene: TRBV11-3; J gene: TRBJ2-1; CDR3 DNA: TGTGCCAGCAGCACAGGGTTTAAGGAGCAGTTCTTC; CDR3 protein: CASSTGFKEQFF
clone size: .; D gene: .; V gene: TRBV6-1; J gene: TRBJ2-7; CDR3 DNA: TGTGCCAGCAGTGACGGATGGTCTCCCGCTTCAAACTACGAGCAGTACTTC; CDR3 protein: CASSDGWSPASNYEQYF
clone size: .; D gene: TRBD2; V gene: TRBV6-2/TRBV6-3; J gene: TRBJ2-1; CDR3 DNA: TGTGCCAGCAGTTATTTAGGGACTAGCGGGCGCAATGAGCAGTTCTTC; CDR3 protein: CASSYLGTSGRNEQFF
clone size: .; D gene: TRBD2; V gene: TRBV28; J gene: TRBJ2-7; CDR3 DNA: TGTGCCAGCAGTGGGGGGGACTCCTACGAGCAGTACTTC; CDR3 protein: CASSGGDSYEQYF
clone size: few; D gene: .; V gene: TRBV4-2; J gene: TRBJ2-3; CDR3 DNA: TGTGCCAGCACCCCCGGGACTTTCACAGATACGCAGTATTTT; CDR3 protein: CASTPGTFTDTQYF
clone size: .; D gene: TRBD1; V gene: TRBV11-2; J gene: TRBJ1-2; CDR3 DNA: TGTGCCAGCAGCTCAGAACAGGGGGCATATGGCTACACCTTC; CDR3 protein: CASSSEQGAYGYTF
clone size: .; D gene: .; V gene: TRBV18; J gene: TRBJ1-5; CDR3 DNA: TGTGCCAGCTCACCGACGGCCGATCAGCCCCAGCATTTT; CDR3 protein: CASSPTADQPQHF
clone size: few; D gene: .; V gene: TRBV15; J gene: TRBJ1-5; CDR3 DNA: TGTGCCACCAGCAGAGTAACCGGGGGTCAGCCCCAGCATTTT; CDR3 protein: CATSRVTGGQPQHF
clone size: .; D gene: .; V gene: TRBV4-2; J gene: TRBJ1-2; CDR3 DNA: TGTGCCAGCAGCCCGGGAGACGGAAACTATTATGGCTACACCTTC; CDR3 protein: CASSPGDGNYYGYTF
clone size: .; D gene: .; V gene: TRBV25-1; J gene: TRBJ1-5; CDR3 DNA: TGTGCCAGCAGTGAATCCGGGATCGAGGATCAGCCCCAGCATTTT; CDR3 protein: CASSESGIEDQPQHF
clone size: .; D gene: TRBD1; V gene: TRBV30; J gene: TRBJ1-2; CDR3 DNA: TGTGCCTGGAGGGGGACAGGGACTGGCGTAATGGGCTACACCTTC; CDR3 protein: CAWRGTGTGVMGYTF
clone size: .; D gene: TRBD1; V gene: TRBV18; J gene: TRBJ2-2; CDR3 DNA: TGTGCCAGCTCACCATTTACAGGGGCGAACACCGGGGAGCTGTTTTTT; CDR3 protein: CASSPFTGANTGELFF
clone size: few; D gene: TRBD2; V gene: TRBV7-2; J gene: TRBJ2-1; CDR3 DNA: TGTGCCAGCAGCTTTGGACATAGCGGGAGACTACACAATGAGCAGTTCTTC; CDR3 protein: CASSFGHSGRLHNEQFF
clone size: .; D gene: .; V gene: TRBV5-1; J gene: TRBJ1-1; CDR3 DNA: TGCGCCAGCAGCTTAGTTTCCGGCAGATCGAACACTGAAGCTTTCTTT; CDR3 protein: CASSLVSGRSNTEAFF
clone size: .; D gene: TRBD2; V gene: TRBV7-9; J gene: TRBJ2-7; CDR3 DNA: TGTGCCAGCAGCCTGCGACAGGGGCGGACTAGCGGAGCCTACGAGCAGTACTTC; CDR3 protein: CASSLRQGRTSGAYEQYF
clone size: once; D gene: TRBD1; V gene: TRBV10-2; J gene: TRBJ1-6; CDR3 DNA: TGCGCCAGCAGTAATGGACAGGGGGCTTCACCCCTCCACTTT; CDR3 protein: CASSNGQGASPLHF
clone size: .; D gene: .; V gene: TRBV19; J gene: TRBJ2-1; CDR3 DNA: TGTGCCAGTAGTATTATGGGGAATGAGCAGTTCTTC; CDR3 protein: CASSIMGNEQFF
clone size: .; D gene: .; V gene: TRBV7-2; J gene: TRBJ2-7; CDR3 DNA: TGTGCCAGCAGCTTAGCCTACAAGTCCTACGAGCAGTACTTC; CDR3 protein: CASSLAYKSYEQYF
clone size: .; D gene: .; V gene: TRBV20-1; J gene: TRBJ1-2; CDR3 DNA: TGCAGTGCTAACAGGGTTGATGGCTACACCTTC; CDR3 protein: CSANRVDGYTF
clone size: .; D gene: TRBD1; V gene: TRBV18; J gene: TRBJ1-2; CDR3 DNA: TGTGCCAGCTCACCTTCGACAGGGGCAGGTTATGGCTACACCTTC; CDR3 protein: CASSPSTGAGYGYTF
clone size: .; D gene: .; V gene: TRBV28; J gene: TRBJ1-4; CDR3 DNA: TGTGCCAGCAGTCCACAGCTTAATGAAAAACTGTTTTTT; CDR3 protein: CASSPQLNEKLFF
clone size: .; D gene: TRBD1; V gene: TRBV7-2; J gene: TRBJ1-5; CDR3 DNA: TGTGCCAGCAGCCAAGGAGGGGGCCAGCCCCAGCATTTT; CDR3 protein: CASSQGGGQPQHF
clone size: .; D gene: .; V gene: TRBV24-1; J gene: TRBJ1-2; CDR3 DNA: TGTGCCACCAGTGTGGGACACGGCAATGGCTACACCTTC; CDR3 protein: CATSVGHGNGYTF